The clone carrying this T cell receptor (beta chain) was observed a handful of times. Authors' analysis steps: Nucleated cell number was recorded as an estimate derived from reference gene primer amplification. Measured with immunoSEQ multiplex PCR; TCRdb has only the in-frame clones, and not every one. That table is the source of V, J and clone size, and D and trimming were worked out from the DNA. The sample has tens of thousands of clones; around 90% are singletons. The data stem from a study of blood T cell repertoires in COVID-19. Study summary: Some COVID-19 samples were acute and others convalescent; all came from the United States, Italy and Spain. From T cells, B-cell-depleted T cells, or PBMCs came the material, which was cDNA or gDNA.

The CDR3 length is 16 residues. Germline values: CDR1 PRHDT, CDR2 FYEKMQ (reference sequence). Losses at the gene ends were 5 bases for V and 3 bases for J; bases not matched to a gene: 12. The sequence was collected from a woman aged 45-60 years with active or convalescent COVID-19. V and J are TRBV13 and TRBJ2-7; TRBD1 matches at 8 bases. Material: peripheral blood. The CDR3: CASSPDRGATVYEQYF. The DNA for the CDR3 is TGTGCCAGCAGCCCTGACAGGGGCGCGACGGTCTACGAGCAGTACTTC.